A single sample is the source of the 31 T cell receptor beta chains below, sequenced in a study of shared clonotypes between healthy human individuals (TCRdb year 2020). The library was made by the immunoSEQ multiplex PCR assay. TCRdb re-hosts the immuneACCESS table, in-frame sequences only. Its copies lack some clones; in the studies checked, an unresolved V gene accounts for under half of them, and the cause for the rest is not known. In all, the sample holds hundreds of thousands of clones, and over 65% of those were seen once. 1.5% to 2% of the sample is held by the ten biggest clonotypes. Sequences were obtained from memory CD4+ T cells sorted from blood. The label giving this sample's cell subset or site can be read as: CD45RA-negative fraction. The source is a woman younger than 45 in good health.

Concerning this clone: Since a much larger clone is just one base distant, this may be a read error. Distinct nucleotide sequences in the sample also encode this CDR3. The chain employs TRBV5-1 and TRBJ2-7, with D maybe TRBD1 (6 bases). Trimming cost V 4 bases and J 3 bases, with 14 bases left between them. Germline CDR1 is SGHRS and CDR2 is YFSETQ. The CDR3 runs 14 residues. This CDR3 reads CASSQGQRDYEQYF. CDR3 DNA: TGCGCCAGCAGCCAAGGACAGCGAGACTACGAGCAGTACTTC.

This rearrangement joins TRBV5-1 to TRBJ2-7; 9 bases map to TRBD1. V trimming: 0 bases; J trimming: 1 base; junction bases outside the gene matches: 8. Germline-derived CDR1 and CDR2 are SGHRS and YFSETQ. The CDR3 covers 17 residues. The CDR3 region is CASSLARLGQGSYEQYF. CDR3 nucleotide sequence: TGCGCCAGCAGCTTGGCCAGGTTGGGACAGGGATCCTACGAGCAGTACTTC. Full variable domain (remainder filled in from reference TRBV5-1 and TRBJ2-7): KAGVTQTPRYLIKTRGQQVTLSCSPISGHRSVSWYQQTPGQGLQFLFEYFSETQRNKGNFPGRFSGRQFSNSRSEMNVSTLELGDSALYLCASSLARLGQGSYEQYFGPGTRLTVT.

The V gene is TRBV10-2, the J gene TRBJ1-2; D is possibly TRBD1 (5 bases). The CDR3 extends over 17 amino acids. Trimming pared 2 bases from V and 5 bases from J, leaving 21 bases between. The germline V gene encodes CDR1 WSHSY and CDR2 SAAADI. CDR3 sequence: CASSESSFEGDSYGYTF. CDR3 nucleotides: TGCGCCAGCAGTGAGAGTTCATTTGAAGGGGATTCGTATGGCTACACCTTC.

This rearrangement joins TRBV19 to TRBJ2-7; D possibly corresponds to TRBD1 (6 bases). The germline V and J ends were trimmed by 6 bases and 6 bases, with 9 bases remaining between them. CDR1 and CDR2 from the germline V gene are LNHDA and SQIVND (reference sequence). This CDR3 spans 11 amino acids. The DNA of the CDR3 is TGTGCCAGTAGGGGGGCCACCGAGCAGTACTTC. It translates to CASRGATEQYF.

Note on this clone: This specimen includes other DNA sequences encoding the same CDR3. The V call is TRBV7-2, the J call TRBJ2-7, with D hard to call. There are 12 residues in the CDR3. The V gene's germline CDR1 is SGHTA and CDR2 FQGNSA. V gave up 1 base and J gave up 3 bases, with 4 bases separating them. CDR3: CASSLVDYEQYF. In nucleotides, the CDR3 is TGTGCCAGCAGCTTAGTGGACTACGAGCAGTACTTC.

The CDR3 DNA sequence: TGTGCCAGTAGTCTGACTAGCTTAGATACGCAGTATTTT. Encoded protein: CASSLTSLDTQYF. V gene TRBV19 combines with J gene TRBJ2-3; 7 positions match TRBD2. The CDR3 is made up of 13 amino acids. Germline V gives CDR1 LNHDA, CDR2 SQIVND (reference sequence). V gave up 5 bases and J gave up 5 bases; unmatched junction bases: 4.

This chain joins TRBV29-1 and TRBJ1-2; 7 bases agree with TRBD1. This CDR3 is 13 amino acids long. Germline CDR1 and CDR2: SQVTM and ANQGSEA. V gave up 4 bases and J gave up 6 bases; unmatched junction bases: 8. The CDR3 sequence is CSVANRGLDGYTF. The CDR3 nucleotides read TGCAGCGTTGCGAACAGGGGTTTGGATGGCTACACCTTC.

This chain links TRBV28 with TRBJ2-1; 7 nucleotides line up with TRBD2. Germline trimming cut 3 bases from V and 2 bases from J; bases unmatched to any gene: 4. This CDR3 contains 15 residues. Germline CDR1 and CDR2: MDHEN and SYDVKM. The DNA for the CDR3 is TGTGCCAGCAGTTTCAGCGGGAAGCCCTACAATGAGCAGTTCTTC. It is translated as CASSFSGKPYNEQFF.

This clone was counted between two and nine times. V and J are TRBV5-4 and TRBJ1-2, with 9 nucleotides matching TRBD1. V was clipped by 3 bases and J by 4 bases; unmatched bases: 7. The CDR3 runs to 15 residues. Germline CDR1 reads SGHNT; CDR2 reads YYREEE (reference sequence). The CDR3 DNA sequence: TGTGCCAGCAGCTCACAGGGGGCGCGTGGCTATGGCTACACCTTC. Its protein is CASSSQGARGYGYTF.

This rearrangement joins TRBV7-9 to TRBJ2-7; unclear D gene. This CDR3 is 12 amino acids long. Germline V gene data show CDR1 as SEHNR and CDR2 as FQNEAQ (reference sequence). Deletions cut 3 bases from V and 3 bases from J, with 6 bases between. In nucleotides, the CDR3 is TGTGCCAGCAGCTTTAGCCACTACGAGCAGTACTTC. Protein product: CASSFSHYEQYF.

The chain carries TRBV28 and TRBJ2-7; TRBD2 aligns across 9 bases. V shed 5 bases, J shed 3 bases, and the junction held 5 bases outside the gene matches. The CDR3 has 14 residues. CDR1 and CDR2 from the germline V gene are MDHEN and SYDVKM. This CDR3 is CASSQVAGVYEQYF. The CDR3 DNA sequence: TGTGCCAGCAGTCAAGTAGCGGGAGTCTACGAGCAGTACTTC.

The V call is TRBV28, the J call TRBJ2-7; the match to TRBD1 covers 7 bases. V gave up 6 bases and J gave up 0 bases; unmatched junction bases: 5. CDR1 MDHEN and CDR2 SYDVKM come from the germline V gene. This CDR3 spans 14 amino acids. CDR3 sequence: CASRKQGLSYEQYF. The CDR3 DNA sequence: TGTGCCAGCAGAAAACAGGGGCTCTCCTACGAGCAGTACTTC.

The rearrangement joins TRBV28 to TRBJ2-7; D might be TRBD1 (5 bases). Per germline, CDR1 MDHEN and CDR2 SYDVKM. The CDR3 is made up of 13 amino acids. V lost 4 bases, J lost 3 bases, and 10 bases lay in between. The CDR3 bases are TGTGCCAGCAGTTCACTCCAGGGCTACGAGCAGTACTTC. This codes for CASSSLQGYEQYF.

The rearrangement uses TRBV15 and TRBJ1-2; a weak D match, TRBD1 (5 bases). CDR3 size: 18 residues. Trimming removed 3 bases from V and 4 bases from J, with 24 bases in between. Germline lookup yields CDR1 LNHNV and CDR2 YYDKDF (reference sequence). The CDR3 is CATSSARTGGSRVYGYTF. CDR3 DNA sequence: TGTGCCACCAGCAGCGCTCGAACGGGGGGGAGTCGTGTCTATGGCTACACCTTC.

The CDR3 DNA reads as TGTGCCAGCAGCTTACAGGTTACCTCTGGGGCCAACGTCCTGACTTTC. Its protein product is CASSLQVTSGANVLTF. The chain has TRBV7-8 and TRBJ2-6; D is unclear. Per germline, CDR1 SGHVS and CDR2 FQNEAQ. The CDR3 consists of 16 residues. Deletions cut 2 bases from V and 0 bases from J, with 8 bases between.

The chain links TRBV7-9 to TRBJ1-2; 8 bases are a match to TRBD1. Germline CDR1 SEHNR, CDR2 FQNEAQ (reference sequence). The CDR3 covers 13 residues. The V and J ends lost 2 bases and 5 bases, in that order; junction bases with no gene match: 1. The chain's CDR3 is CASSLQGAYGYTF. The DNA of the CDR3 is TGTGCCAGCAGCTTACAGGGGGCATATGGCTACACCTTC.

The V call is TRBV2, the J call TRBJ2-3; 8 nucleotides align to TRBD1. The CDR3 consists of 13 residues. Germline CDR1 reads SNHLY; CDR2 reads FYNNEI. V dropped 10 bases and J dropped 4; count of bases not matched to a gene: 7. The CDR3 loop is CAIPDRDSDTQYF. The CDR3 DNA sequence: TGTGCCATCCCGGACAGGGATTCAGATACGCAGTATTTT.

The rearrangement uses TRBV27 and TRBJ2-3; 8 positions agree with TRBD2. Germline CDR1 and CDR2: MNHEY and SMNVEV (reference sequence). CDR3 length: 13 residues. V was pared by 6 bases and J by 6 bases, with 5 bases of the junction left unmatched. This CDR3 is CASRASGPDTQYF. The CDR3 bases are TGTGCCAGCAGGGCTAGCGGGCCGGATACGCAGTATTTT.

Comments on this clone: The identical CDR3 is also encoded by other nucleotide sequences in the sample. The J gene is TRBJ2-3, the V gene TRBV28, with D possibly TRBD2 on 6 matching bases. Trimming cost V 6 bases and J 1 base, with 17 bases left between them. The CDR3 is 16 amino acids. The germline V gene has CDR1 MDHEN and CDR2 SYDVKM. The CDR3, as DNA: TGTGCCAGCAGCCTCTTGGGGGGAGGAGGCACAGATACGCAGTATTTT. Translating it yields CASSLLGGGGTDTQYF.

On this clone: Other nucleotide sequences from this sample produce the same CDR3. This sequence joins TRBV5-1 and TRBJ2-2, with 8 bases fitting TRBD2. The junction had 8 bases not matched to a gene; V was cut back by 4 bases and J by 0 bases. Looked up from germline, CDR1 is SGHRS and CDR2 is YFSETQ. The CDR3 runs 17 residues. The CDR3 spells CASSPGLAGPNTGELFF. As DNA, the CDR3 is TGCGCCAGCAGCCCGGGGCTAGCGGGTCCGAACACCGGGGAGCTGTTTTTT.

The chain employs TRBV7-9 and TRBJ2-7; 8 bases align to TRBD2. Germline V gene sequence: CDR1 SEHNR, CDR2 FQNEAQ (reference sequence). Trimming at V came to 5 bases and at J to 3 bases, leaving 9 bases not matched to a gene. The CDR3 length is 15 residues. The CDR3: CASSLTSESYYEQYF. CDR3 nucleotides: TGTGCCAGCAGCCTGACTAGCGAATCATACTACGAGCAGTACTTC.

The chain joins TRBV5-4 to TRBJ1-2; D gene unclear. This CDR3 spans 15 amino acids. Trimming cost V 4 bases and J 4 bases, with 17 bases left between them. CDR1 is SGHNT and CDR2 is YYREEE in the germline V gene (reference sequence). Here the CDR3 DNA reads TGTGCCAGCAGCCAAGCGACCGATACGGGCTATGGCTACACCTTC. Translation gives CASSQATDTGYGYTF.

V usage is TRBV7-3 and J usage is TRBJ2-1, with D perhaps TRBD2 (5 bases). Germline V gives CDR1 SGHTA, CDR2 FQGTGA. V lost 5 bases and J 4 bases, leaving 27 bases between the germline ends. The CDR3 has 19 amino acids. The CDR3 DNA reads as TGTGCCAGCAGCCGCCAAAACTTACCCGAAGCGGATTCTTACAATGAGCAGTTCTTC. This codes for CASSRQNLPEADSYNEQFF.

This clone has more than one count but fewer than ten. The same CDR3 is also encoded by other DNA sequences in this sample. The chain uses TRBV18 and TRBJ2-1; D unresolved. V gave up 4 bases and J gave up 0 bases, with 7 bases separating them. Germline CDR1 KGHSH, CDR2 LQKENI. The CDR3 is made up of 14 amino acids. This CDR3 is CASSRDSSYNEQFF. The CDR3 DNA reads as TGTGCCAGCTCACGGGATAGCTCCTACAATGAGCAGTTCTTC.

The chain has TRBV5-1 and TRBJ2-1; TRBD1 matches at 10 bases. Per the germline V gene, CDR1 is SGHRS and CDR2 is YFSETQ. The V and J ends lost 4 bases and 7 bases, in that order; junction bases with no gene match: 2. The CDR3 is made up of 13 amino acids. CDR3 nucleotide sequence: TGCGCCAGCAGCGGGGGACAGGGGAATGAGCAGTTCTTC. Its protein is CASSGGQGNEQFF.

J is TRBJ2-7 and V is TRBV5-1, with D perhaps TRBD1 (6 bases). CDR1 SGHRS and CDR2 YFSETQ come from the germline V gene. The CDR3 is 14 amino acids. Trimming left V 0 bases short and J 5 bases short, with 12 bases between. CDR3 sequence (DNA): TGCGCCAGCAGCTTGGCAGGGGCAGGGGACGAGCAGTACTTC. Protein product: CASSLAGAGDEQYF. Combining the CDR3 with reference TRBV5-1 and TRBJ2-7 gives the whole variable domain KAGVTQTPRYLIKTRGQQVTLSCSPISGHRSVSWYQQTPGQGLQFLFEYFSETQRNKGNFPGRFSGRQFSNSRSEMNVSTLELGDSALYLCASSLAGAGDEQYFGPGTRLTVT.

The rearrangement uses TRBV7-2 and TRBJ2-5, with 15 bases fitting TRBD2. The CDR3 has 19 amino acids. V was pared by 0 bases and J by 2 bases, with 7 bases of the junction left unmatched. Germline V CDR1 and CDR2: SGHTA, FQGNSA. CDR3 bases: TGTGCCAGCAGCTTAGCCGCGGGACTAGCGGGAGGCGCTCAAGAGACCCAGTACTTC. Its protein is CASSLAAGLAGGAQETQYF.

The rearrangement joins TRBV9 to TRBJ2-7, with 9 bases that match TRBD1. Unmatched junction bases numbered 5, after V lost 0 bases and J lost 4 bases. Germline-derived CDR1 and CDR2 are SGDLS and YYNGEE. This CDR3 is 15 amino acids long. The CDR3 region has the DNA TGTGCCAGCAGCGTAGGTGGGACAGGGATATACGAGCAGTACTTC. This sequence encodes CASSVGGTGIYEQYF.

The genes are TRBV11-2 and TRBJ1-1; D is unresolved. V shed 1 base and J shed 0 bases, with 12 bases lying between them. This CDR3 spans 16 amino acids. CDR1 and CDR2 (germline): SGHAT, FQNNGV. CDR3: CASSLVPYTLNTEAFF. The CDR3 DNA reads as TGTGCCAGCAGCTTAGTGCCTTACACTTTGAACACTGAAGCTTTCTTT.

This clone was seen a single time. The sample holds other DNA sequences that translate to the same CDR3. This sequence joins TRBV28 and TRBJ2-7, with 7 bases aligning to TRBD1. CDR1 and CDR2 from the germline V gene are MDHEN and SYDVKM. J was trimmed by 3 bases and V by 4 bases; bases with no gene match: 6. CDR3 length equals 14 residues. The CDR3 is CASSSPGQSYEQYF. CDR3 sequence (DNA): TGTGCCAGCAGTTCTCCGGGACAGAGCTACGAGCAGTACTTC.

V and J are TRBV27 and TRBJ2-5; tentatively, D is TRBD1 (5 bases). This CDR3 comprises 13 residues. Germline CDR1 reads MNHEY; CDR2 reads SMNVEV (reference sequence). V was clipped by 6 bases and J by 0 bases, with 8 bases between them. DNA for the CDR3: TGTGCCAGCAGCAACAGGTACCAAGAGACCCAGTACTTC. Its protein is CASSNRYQETQYF.